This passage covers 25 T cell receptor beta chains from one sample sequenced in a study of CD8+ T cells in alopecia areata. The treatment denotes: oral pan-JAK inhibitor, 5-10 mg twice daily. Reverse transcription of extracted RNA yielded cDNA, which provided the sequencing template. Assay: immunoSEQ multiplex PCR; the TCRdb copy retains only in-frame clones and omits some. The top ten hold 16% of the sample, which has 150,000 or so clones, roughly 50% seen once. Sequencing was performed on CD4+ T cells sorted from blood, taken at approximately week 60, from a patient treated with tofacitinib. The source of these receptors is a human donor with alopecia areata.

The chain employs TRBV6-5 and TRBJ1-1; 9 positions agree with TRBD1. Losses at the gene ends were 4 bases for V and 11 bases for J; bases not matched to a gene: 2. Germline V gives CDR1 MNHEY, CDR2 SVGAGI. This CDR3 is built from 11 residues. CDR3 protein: CASSLQGAAFF. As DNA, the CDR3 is TGTGCCAGCAGTTTACAGGGGGCGGCTTTCTTT.

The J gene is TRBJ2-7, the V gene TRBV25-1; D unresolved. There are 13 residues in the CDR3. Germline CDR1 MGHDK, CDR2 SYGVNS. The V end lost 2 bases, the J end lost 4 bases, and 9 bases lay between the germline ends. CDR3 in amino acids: CASSERTPYEQYF. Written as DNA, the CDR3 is TGTGCCAGCAGTGAACGAACTCCGTACGAGCAGTACTTC.

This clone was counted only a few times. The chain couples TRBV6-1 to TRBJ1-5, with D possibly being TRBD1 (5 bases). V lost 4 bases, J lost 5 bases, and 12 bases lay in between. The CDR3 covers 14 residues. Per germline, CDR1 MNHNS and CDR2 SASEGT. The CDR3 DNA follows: TGTGCCAGCAGTGGCAGAGAAGGGGATCAGCCCCAGCATTTT. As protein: CASSGREGDQPQHF.

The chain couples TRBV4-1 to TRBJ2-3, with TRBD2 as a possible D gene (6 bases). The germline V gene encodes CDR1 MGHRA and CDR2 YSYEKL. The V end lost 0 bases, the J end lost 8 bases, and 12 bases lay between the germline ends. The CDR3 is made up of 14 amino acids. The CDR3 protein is CASSQDQRTTTQYF. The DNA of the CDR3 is TGCGCCAGCAGCCAAGATCAGAGGACTACTACGCAGTATTTT.

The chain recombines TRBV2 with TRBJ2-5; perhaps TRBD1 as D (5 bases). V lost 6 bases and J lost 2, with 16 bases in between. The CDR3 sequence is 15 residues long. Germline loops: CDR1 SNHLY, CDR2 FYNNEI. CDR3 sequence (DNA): TGTGCCAGCAGCGAGCTAAGGACATCTCAAGAGACCCAGTACTTC. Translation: CASSELRTSQETQYF.

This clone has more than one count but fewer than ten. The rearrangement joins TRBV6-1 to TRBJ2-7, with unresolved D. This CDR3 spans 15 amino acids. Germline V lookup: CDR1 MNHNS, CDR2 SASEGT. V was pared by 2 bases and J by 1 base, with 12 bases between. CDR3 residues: CASSESDRSSYEQYF. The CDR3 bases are TGTGCCAGCAGTGAAAGTGATCGATCTTCCTACGAGCAGTACTTC.

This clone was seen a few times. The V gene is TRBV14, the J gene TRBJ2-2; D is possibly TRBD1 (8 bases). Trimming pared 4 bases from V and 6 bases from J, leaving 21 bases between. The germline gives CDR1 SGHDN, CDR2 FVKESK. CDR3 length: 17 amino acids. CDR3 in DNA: TGTGCCAGCAGCCGGAGAACAGGGGGGGCGTTTGCCGGGGAGCTGTTTTTT. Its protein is CASSRRTGGAFAGELFF.

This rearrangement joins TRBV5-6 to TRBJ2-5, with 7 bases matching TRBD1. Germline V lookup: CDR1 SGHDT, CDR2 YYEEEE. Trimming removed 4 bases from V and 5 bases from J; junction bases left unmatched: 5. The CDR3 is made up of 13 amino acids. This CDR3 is CASSTGTVETQYF. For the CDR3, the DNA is TGTGCCAGCAGCACCGGGACAGTCGAGACCCAGTACTTC.

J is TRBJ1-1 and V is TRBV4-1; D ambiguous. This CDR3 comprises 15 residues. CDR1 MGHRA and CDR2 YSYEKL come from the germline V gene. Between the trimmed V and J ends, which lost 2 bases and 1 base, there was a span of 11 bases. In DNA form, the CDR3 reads TGCGCCAGCAGCCAACCACTCGGAAGGAACACTGAAGCTTTCTTT. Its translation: CASSQPLGRNTEAFF.

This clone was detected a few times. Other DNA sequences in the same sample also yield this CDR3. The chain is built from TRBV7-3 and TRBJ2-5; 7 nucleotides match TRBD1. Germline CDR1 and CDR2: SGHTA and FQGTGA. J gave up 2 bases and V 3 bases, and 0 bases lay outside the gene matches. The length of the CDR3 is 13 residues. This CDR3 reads CASSLGQQETQYF. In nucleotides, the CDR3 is TGTGCCAGCAGCTTGGGACAGCAAGAGACCCAGTACTTC. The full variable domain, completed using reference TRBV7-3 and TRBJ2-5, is GAGVSQTPSNKVTEKGKYVELRCDPISGHTALYWYRQSLGQGPEFLIYFQGTGAADDSGLPNDRFFAVRPEGSVSTLKIQRTERGDSAVYLCASSLGQQETQYFGPGTRLLVL.

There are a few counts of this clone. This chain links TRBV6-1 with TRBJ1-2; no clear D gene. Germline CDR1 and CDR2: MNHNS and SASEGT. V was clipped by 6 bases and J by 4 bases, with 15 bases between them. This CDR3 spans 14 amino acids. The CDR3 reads CASRQDVTSYGYTF. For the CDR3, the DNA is TGTGCCAGCAGGCAGGACGTTACCAGCTATGGCTACACCTTC.

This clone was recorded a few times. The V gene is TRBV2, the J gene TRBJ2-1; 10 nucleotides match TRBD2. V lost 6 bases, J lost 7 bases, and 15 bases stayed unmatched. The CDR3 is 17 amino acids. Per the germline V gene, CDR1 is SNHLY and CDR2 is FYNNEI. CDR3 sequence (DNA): TGTGCCAGCAGAGATCCCCGGCTAGCGGGGGTCAGTAATGAGCAGTTCTTC. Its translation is CASRDPRLAGVSNEQFF.

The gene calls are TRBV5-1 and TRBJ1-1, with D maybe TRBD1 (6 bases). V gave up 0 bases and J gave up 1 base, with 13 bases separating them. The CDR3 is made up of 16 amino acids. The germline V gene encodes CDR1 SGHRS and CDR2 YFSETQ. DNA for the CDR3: TGCGCCAGCAGCTTGGCCCCAGGGGCCCCGAACACTGAAGCTTTCTTT. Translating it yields CASSLAPGAPNTEAFF.

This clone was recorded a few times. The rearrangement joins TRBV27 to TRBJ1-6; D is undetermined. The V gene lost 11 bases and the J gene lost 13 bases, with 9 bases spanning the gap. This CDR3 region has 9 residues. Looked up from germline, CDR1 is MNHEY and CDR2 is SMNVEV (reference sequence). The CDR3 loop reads CAGNRPLHF. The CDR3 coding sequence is TGTGCCGGTAACCGCCCCCTCCACTTT.

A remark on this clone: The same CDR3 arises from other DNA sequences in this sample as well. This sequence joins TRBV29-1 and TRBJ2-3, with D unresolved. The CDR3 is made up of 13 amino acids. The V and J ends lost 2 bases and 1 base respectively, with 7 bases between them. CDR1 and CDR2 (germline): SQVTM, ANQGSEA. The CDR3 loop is CSVESPGTDTQYF. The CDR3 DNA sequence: TGCAGCGTTGAATCTCCCGGCACAGATACGCAGTATTTT.

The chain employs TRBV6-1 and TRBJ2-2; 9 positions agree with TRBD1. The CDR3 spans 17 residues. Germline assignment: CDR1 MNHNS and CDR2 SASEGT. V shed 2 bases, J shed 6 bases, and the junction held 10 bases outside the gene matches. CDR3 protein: CASSERAGTGMAGELFF. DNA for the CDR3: TGTGCCAGCAGTGAAAGGGCCGGGACAGGGATGGCCGGGGAGCTGTTTTTT.

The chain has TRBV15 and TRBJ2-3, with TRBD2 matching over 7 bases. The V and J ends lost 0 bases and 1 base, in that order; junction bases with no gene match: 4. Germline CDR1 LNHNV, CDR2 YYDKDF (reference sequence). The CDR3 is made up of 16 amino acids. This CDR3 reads CATSREPGLGTDTQYF. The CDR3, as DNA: TGTGCCACCAGCAGAGAACCCGGACTAGGCACAGATACGCAGTATTTT.

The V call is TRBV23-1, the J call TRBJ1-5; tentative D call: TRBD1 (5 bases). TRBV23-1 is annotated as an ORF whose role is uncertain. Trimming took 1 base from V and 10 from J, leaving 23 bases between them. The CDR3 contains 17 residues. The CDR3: CASSQCCPRQGRFPQHF. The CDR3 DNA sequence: TGCGCCAGCAGTCAATGTTGCCCCCGGCAGGGTAGGTTCCCCCAGCATTTT.

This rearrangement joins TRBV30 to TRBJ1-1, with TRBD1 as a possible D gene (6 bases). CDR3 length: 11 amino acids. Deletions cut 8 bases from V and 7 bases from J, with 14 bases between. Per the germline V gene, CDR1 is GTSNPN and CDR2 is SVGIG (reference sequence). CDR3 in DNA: TGTGCCGGGGGGGGCTACTATGAAGCTTTCTTT. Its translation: CAGGGYYEAFF. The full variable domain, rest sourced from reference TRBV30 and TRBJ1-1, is SQTIHQWPATLVQPVGSPLSLECTVEGTSNPNLYWYRQAAGRGLQLLFYSVGIGQISSEVPQNLSASRPQDRQFILSSKKLLLSDSGFYLCAGGGYYEAFFGQGTRLTVV.

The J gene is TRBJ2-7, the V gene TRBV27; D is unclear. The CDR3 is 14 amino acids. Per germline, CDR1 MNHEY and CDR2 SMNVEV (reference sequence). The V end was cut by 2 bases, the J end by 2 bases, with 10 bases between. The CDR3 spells CASSLMPGAYEQYF. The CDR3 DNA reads TGTGCCAGCAGTTTAATGCCAGGCGCCTACGAGCAGTACTTC.

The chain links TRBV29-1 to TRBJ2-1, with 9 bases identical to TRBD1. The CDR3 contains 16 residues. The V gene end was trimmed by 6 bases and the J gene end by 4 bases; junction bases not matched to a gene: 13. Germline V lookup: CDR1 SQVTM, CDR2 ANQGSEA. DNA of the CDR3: TGCAGCGTCCAACTCCCTGGACAGGGGATATACAATGAGCAGTTCTTC. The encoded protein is CSVQLPGQGIYNEQFF.

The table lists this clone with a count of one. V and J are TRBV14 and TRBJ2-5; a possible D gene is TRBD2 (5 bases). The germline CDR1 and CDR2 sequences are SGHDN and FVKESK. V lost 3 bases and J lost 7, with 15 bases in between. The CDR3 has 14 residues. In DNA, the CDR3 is TGTGCCAGCAGCCATCGGGGTAGCTCGGGGACCCAGTACTTC. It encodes CASSHRGSSGTQYF.

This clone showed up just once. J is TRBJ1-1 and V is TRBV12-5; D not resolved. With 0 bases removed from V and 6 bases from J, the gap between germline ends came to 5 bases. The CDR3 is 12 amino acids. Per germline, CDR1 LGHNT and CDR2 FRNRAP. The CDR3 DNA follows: TGTGCTAGTGGTTTGGTACTCTCTGAAGCTTTCTTT. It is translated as CASGLVLSEAFF.

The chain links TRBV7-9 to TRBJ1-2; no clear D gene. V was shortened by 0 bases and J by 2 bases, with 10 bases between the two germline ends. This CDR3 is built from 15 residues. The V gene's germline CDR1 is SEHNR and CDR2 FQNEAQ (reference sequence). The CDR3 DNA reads TGTGCCAGCAGCTTAGCGCTAGGCAGCAACTATGGCTACACCTTC. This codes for CASSLALGSNYGYTF.

CDR3 nucleotides: TGTGCCAGCTCACCCCTAGCCACTAGCACAGATACGCAGTATTTT. It yields the protein CASSPLATSTDTQYF. The genes are TRBV18 and TRBJ2-3, with D perhaps matching TRBD2 (5 bases). The CDR3 runs to 15 residues. Trimming stripped 3 bases from V and 0 bases from J, with 10 bases between. Germline CDR1 KGHSH, CDR2 LQKENI.